These 2 T cell receptor beta chains came from one sample sequenced in a study of T-cell reconstitution after alpha-beta-depleted transplantation in children. Using unique molecular identifiers, the investigators prepared the TCRbeta library. TCRdb redid the calling of the PCR reads with MiXCR, one entry per CDR3 protein. The profile covers a few hundred thousand distinct CDR3 sequences, with around 27% appearing a single time and 36% taken by the ten largest. The sequencing here drew on PBMCs, taken before TCRalphabeta/CD19-depleted stem cell transplant. The receptors shown here come from a boy under two years old with Wiskott-Aldrich syndrome, due to receive a stem cell transplant.

V and J are TRBV20-1 and TRBJ2-3; D unresolved. There are 12 residues in the CDR3. Germline V gene sequence: CDR1 DFQATT, CDR2 SNEGSKA (reference sequence). V was clipped by 6 bases and J by 2 bases, with 9 bases between them. The CDR3 DNA reads as TGCAGTGCGGTGGGAACCACAGATACGCAGTATTTT. It translates to CSAVGTTDTQYF.

This sequence joins TRBV14 and TRBJ2-7; D not certain. This CDR3 is built from 13 residues. Trimming cost V 4 bases and J 4 bases, with 11 bases left between them. CDR1 is SGHDN and CDR2 is FVKESK in the germline V gene. The CDR3 region has the DNA TGTGCCAGCAGCCGAAAGGCGCAATACGAGCAGTACTTC. Amino acids: CASSRKAQYEQYF.